A single sample gave rise to the 12 T cell receptor beta chains below, sequenced in a study of radiotherapy plus CTLA-4 blockade in lung cancer. The method was immunoSEQ multiplex PCR; TCRdb's version includes in-frame clones alone and lacks a portion of them. The sample lists about 98,000 clones; 80% to 85% were seen once. Sequences were derived from peripheral blood, sampled from a patient treated with radiotherapy plus ipilimumab. The origin of the receptors is a human donor with non-small cell lung cancer who had a partial response to radiotherapy plus ipilimumab.

The chain uses TRBV9 and TRBJ2-7, with 9 bases that match TRBD1. With 5 bases clipped from V and 6 bases from J, the junction kept 3 bases outside the gene matches. Germline values: CDR1 SGDLS, CDR2 YYNGEE. The CDR3 extends over 12 amino acids. Here the CDR3 reads CASSGDRVEQYF. Here the CDR3 DNA reads TGTGCCAGCAGTGGGGACAGGGTCGAGCAGTACTTC.

V usage is TRBV11-1 and J usage is TRBJ2-1, with 10 bases identical to TRBD2. Germline-derived CDR1 and CDR2 are SGHAT and FQDESV (reference sequence). The CDR3 consists of 16 residues. The junction had 7 bases not matched to a gene; V was cut back by 4 bases and J by 4 bases. CDR3 in amino acids: CASSWGGLALYNEQFF. CDR3 sequence (DNA): TGTGCCAGCAGCTGGGGGGGACTAGCGCTATACAATGAGCAGTTCTTC.

This chain links TRBV5-1 with TRBJ2-5, with TRBD2 identical over 9 bases. This CDR3 contains 16 residues. The V gene end was trimmed by 4 bases and the J gene end by 5 bases; junction bases not matched to a gene: 12. Germline V gene lookup returns CDR1 SGHRS and CDR2 YFSETQ. The DNA of the CDR3 is TGCGCCAGCAGCGGGGGTAGCGGGAGAAATCGGGAGACCCAGTACTTC. This translates into CASSGGSGRNRETQYF.

The CDR3 nucleotides are TGCGCCAGCAGCCCAGGGACAGGGCCGGATACGCAGTATTTT. Amino acids: CASSPGTGPDTQYF. The chain joins TRBV5-1 to TRBJ2-3; 9 positions agree with TRBD1. From germline, CDR1 is SGHRS and CDR2 YFSETQ. After removal of 4 bases from V and 6 bases from J, the junction contained 6 bases not matched to a gene. This CDR3 comprises 14 residues. Using reference TRBV5-1 and TRBJ2-3 for the parts outside the CDR3, the full variable domain is KAGVTQTPRYLIKTRGQQVTLSCSPISGHRSVSWYQQTPGQGLQFLFEYFSETQRNKGNFPGRFSGRQFSNSRSEMNVSTLELGDSALYLCASSPGTGPDTQYFGPGTRLTVL.

CDR3 sequence reads: CASSFTSGDYNEQFF. The CDR3 DNA follows: TGTGCCAGCAGCTTCACTAGCGGAGACTACAATGAGCAGTTCTTC. The chain joins TRBV5-4 to TRBJ2-1; 8 bases line up with TRBD2. V shed 2 bases, J shed 3 bases, and the junction held 4 bases outside the gene matches. The CDR3 covers 15 residues. The germline gives CDR1 SGHNT, CDR2 YYREEE (reference sequence).

The gene calls are TRBV29-1 and TRBJ2-5, with D hard to call. The CDR3 has 13 residues. Trimming cost V 0 bases and J 2 bases, with 7 bases left between them. The germline V gene encodes CDR1 SQVTM and CDR2 ANQGSEA. The CDR3 loop is CSVEDLQQETQYF. The CDR3 DNA follows: TGCAGCGTTGAAGATCTGCAGCAAGAGACCCAGTACTTC.

The rearrangement links TRBV28 to TRBJ1-1; D ambiguous. CDR3 length: 11 amino acids. Germline V lookup: CDR1 MDHEN, CDR2 SYDVKM. V was clipped by 5 bases and J by 11 bases, with 12 bases between them. CDR3 bases: TGTGCCAGCAGTCCAGGACTTGGGGCTTTCTTT. Translating gives CASSPGLGAFF. Full variable domain (missing parts from reference TRBV28 and TRBJ1-1): DVKVTQSSRYLVKRTGEKVFLECVQDMDHENMFWYRQDPGLGLRLIYFSYDVKMKEKGDIPEGYSVSREKKERFSLILESASTNQTSMYLCASSPGLGAFFGQGTRLTVV.

The gene calls are TRBV25-1 and TRBJ1-4, with D unclear. Germline V lookup: CDR1 MGHDK, CDR2 SYGVNS. CDR3 length: 14 amino acids. The V end was cut by 2 bases, the J end by 8 bases, with 12 bases between. The CDR3 sequence: CASSEGGGKEKLFF. In nucleotides, the CDR3 is TGTGCCAGCAGTGAAGGTGGAGGGAAAGAAAAACTGTTTTTT.

The chain has TRBV27 and TRBJ2-3; 12 bases fit TRBD2. CDR3 length: 15 amino acids. J was trimmed by 6 bases and V by 2 bases; bases with no gene match: 3. CDR1 and CDR2 (germline): MNHEY, SMNVEV (reference sequence). The CDR3: CASSLRLAGVDTQYF. The DNA of the CDR3 is TGTGCCAGCAGTTTACGACTAGCGGGAGTTGATACGCAGTATTTT.

This chain connects TRBV5-6 to TRBJ2-3; 9 nucleotides agree with TRBD1. This CDR3 region has 15 residues. CDR1 and CDR2 (germline): SGHDT, YYEEEE. V dropped 3 bases and J dropped 3; count of bases not matched to a gene: 5. In nucleotides, the CDR3 is TGTGCCAGCAGCTCCGGGACAGGGTTAACAGATACGCAGTATTTT. It yields the protein CASSSGTGLTDTQYF.

The chain employs TRBV7-9 and TRBJ2-7, with 10 bases identical to TRBD1. Looked up from germline, CDR1 is SEHNR and CDR2 is FQNEAQ (reference sequence). The trim removed 5 bases at V and 3 bases at J, leaving 10 bases unmatched. This CDR3 has 16 residues. CDR3: CASSRRQGAWVYEQYF. The CDR3 DNA follows: TGTGCCAGCAGCAGGCGACAGGGGGCATGGGTCTACGAGCAGTACTTC. Looking up the rest from reference TRBV7-9 and TRBJ2-7 gives the full variable domain: DTGVSQNPRHKITKRGQNVTFRCDPISEHNRLYWYRQTLGQGPEFLTYFQNEAQLEKSRLLSDRFSAERPKGSFSTLEIQRTEQGDSAMYLCASSRRQGAWVYEQYFGPGTRLTVT.

The chain is built from TRBV9 and TRBJ2-7; D unresolved. The CDR3 totals 15 residues. The germline gives CDR1 SGDLS, CDR2 YYNGEE. V dropped 3 bases and J dropped 4 bases, with 17 bases sitting between them. The CDR3 DNA reads as TGTGCCAGCAGCGCAGGTCTTCTTTCGGCGTACGAGCAGTACTTC. Residues: CASSAGLLSAYEQYF.